Listed here is a single T cell receptor beta chain. Its recognized antigen is unknown. No base qualities exist here, and no much larger clone lies one base off it. A MiSeq instrument was used for deep resolution sequencing, which targeted depths ranging from 1 in 1 million up to 1 in 200,000 T cells, with coverage averaging 10x for each clonotype. The immunoSEQ hsTCRB Kit was used to generate TCR beta libraries. Per the original workflow: The data were analyzed with ImmunoSEQ Analyzer and ImmunoSEQ Data Assistant, and V, D and J gene assignments followed IMGT definitions. Clonality was computed as one minus normalized Shannon entropy of productive rearrangement frequencies, ranging from 0 to 1. Only overrepresented clonotypes making up at least 0.05% of the repertoire of each patient were included in the public clonotype analysis. Approximately 12 age-matched healthy donor repertoires from immuneACCESS were used as controls for clonality. The source is immuneACCESS, and TCRdb retained only in-frame sequences with V and J called. Part of the clones is not carried over; for the studies checked, unresolved V genes explain less than half of this, and the remainder is unexplained. V and J calls and clone size follow that table, whereas D and trimming were derived from the DNA. Within this sample are approximately 70,000 clones, with 70% to 90% of them counted one time only. 6% to 9% of the sample is in the top ten clones.

The sample is drawn from a study of cytotoxic CD8 clonotypes in ibrutinib-treated CLL (dated by TCRdb to about 2021). Some background on the complete study: The cohort was composed of about 10 relapsed/refractory and fewer than 16 treatment-naive patients; IGHV unmutated status was identified in 17 patients. Responses were partial in roughly 24 patients and complete in 2; after median around 72 months follow-up, roughly 14 stayed in remission and some twelve progressed. Response samples were taken after a median of roughly 12 months on treatment, ranging from roughly 6 to 36 months. An average of about 250,000 productive templates and 94,082 productive rearrangements was obtained per sample. Of the 86 people in the trial, about 27 had longitudinal samples available. Cryopreserved peripheral blood mononuclear cells were obtained prior to treatment, at the time of response, and at either disease progression or sustained remission. Patients were still on ibrutinib when every remission and progressive disease sample was collected.

General conclusions and limits of the study: Baseline clonality was found to be higher than that of age-matched healthy donors and was strongly correlated with circulating CD8+ T-cell counts. Clonality rose at ibrutinib response, remained stable during sustained remission, and dropped back toward baseline at progression. Public clonotypes were rare and either contracted or stayed stable during treatment, and the rise in clonality at ibrutinib response reflected the expansion of private clonotypes. Sampling times were not matched between sustained-remission and progressing patients, and lymph node repertoires were not studied.

In light of the paper, this sample's time point label describes: progressive disease on ibrutinib. For TCR beta library preparation, roughly 2 micrograms of genomic DNA were isolated from cryopreserved PBMCs. Longitudinal blood samples from CLL patients on ibrutinib monotherapy were analyzed using high-throughput TCR beta sequencing. The patients took part in an open-label, single-center phase 2 trial of ibrutinib monotherapy. This material consisted of PBMCs, taken at disease progression, from a patient treated with ibrutinib. The receptor was derived from a human donor with chronic lymphocytic leukemia.

The nucleotide sequence reads as follows: TGTGCCAGCACCCTCGCTGTACCCTACGAGCAGTACTTC. Its protein product is CASTLAVPYEQYF. Rearrangement joined TRBV5-6 to TRBJ2-7; there is no confident call for the D gene. The junction shows trimming of 6 bases on V and 2 bases on J, plus 12 bases between the germline ends. The germline V gene supplies CDR1 SGHDT and CDR2 YYEEEE. The CDR3 contains 13 residues, cysteine and phenylalanine counted. The sequence is cut down to CDR3 DNA, 39 bases in frame from base 1.